This entry describes one TCR beta chain. Its antigen remains unidentified. A clone one base away is much larger, so this may be a read error. iRepertoire HTBI primers and Arm-PCR of CDR3 regions built TCR beta libraries. TCRdb reprocessed the multiplex PCR reads via MiXCR and lists one record per CDR3 protein. The sample contains roughly 530,000 distinct CDR3 sequences, roughly 15% of which appear only once. Germline CDR1 reads SNHLY; CDR2 reads FYNNEI. This CDR3 contains 14 residues. The data are from a study of regulatory T cells in long-lasting Graves disease. Study results and caveats: Among samples with persistent disease, TRBV28, TRBJ1-2 and TRBJ2-5 were favored. Relative to newly diagnosed Graves' patients, persistent ones had lower TCR diversity.

Time point indicated: newly diagnosed GD, antithyroid drugs for less than 3 months. Following extraction of RNA from PBMCs, that RNA was used to make the TCR library. These sequences were also reported in another study, on T cells in Graves' hyperthyroidism and ophthalmopathy.

This TCR came from a woman aged 40-60 years with Graves disease. Source: peripheral blood mononuclear cells (PBMCs), taken at new diagnosis, from a patient treated with antithyroid drugs. The J gene is TRBJ2-2, the V gene TRBV2; perhaps TRBD2 as D (6 bases). In nucleotides, the CDR3 is TGTGCCAGCATACGTGGGGGGAACGCCGGGGAGCTGTTTTTT. Amino acids: CASIRGGNAGELFF.